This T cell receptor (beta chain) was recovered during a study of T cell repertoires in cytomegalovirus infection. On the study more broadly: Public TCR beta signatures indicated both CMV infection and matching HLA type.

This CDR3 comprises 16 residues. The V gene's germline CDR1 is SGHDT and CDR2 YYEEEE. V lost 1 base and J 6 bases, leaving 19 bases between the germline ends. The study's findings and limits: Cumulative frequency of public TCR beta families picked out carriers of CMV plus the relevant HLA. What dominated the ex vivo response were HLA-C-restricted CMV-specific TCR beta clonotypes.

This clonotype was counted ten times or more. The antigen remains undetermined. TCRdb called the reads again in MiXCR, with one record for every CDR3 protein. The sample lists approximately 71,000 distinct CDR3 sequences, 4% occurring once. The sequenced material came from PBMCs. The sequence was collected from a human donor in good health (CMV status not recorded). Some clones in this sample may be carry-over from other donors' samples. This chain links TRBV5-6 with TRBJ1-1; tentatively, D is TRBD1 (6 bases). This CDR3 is CASSLYQGTRYPEAFF. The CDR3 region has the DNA TGTGCCAGCAGCTTGTACCAGGGGACGCGATACCCTGAAGCTTTCTTT.